The T cell receptor beta chain described here comes from a study of chemoradiotherapy in HPV16-positive cancers. The repertoire was sequenced with immunoSEQ multiplex PCR; TCRdb's copy has only in-frame clones and lacks some. The sample carries 65,000 to 80,000 clones, roughly 90% recorded once. Germline V gene data show CDR1 as MDHEN and CDR2 as SYDVKM. The V end lost 2 bases, the J end lost 3 bases, and 8 bases lay between the germline ends. The CDR3 contains 14 residues. The clonotype comes from a human donor with HPV-associated anogenital cancer. The chain carries TRBV28 and TRBJ1-5; D unclear. The sample was blood, taken from a patient who underwent chemoradiotherapy. CDR3 sequence reads: CASSLQANNQPQHF. CDR3 nucleotides: TGTGCCAGCAGTTTACAGGCCAACAATCAGCCCCAGCATTTT. The full variable domain, with the rest looked up from reference TRBV28 and TRBJ1-5, is DVKVTQSSRYLVKRTGEKVFLECVQDMDHENMFWYRQDPGLGLRLIYFSYDVKMKEKGDIPEGYSVSREKKERFSLILESASTNQTSMYLCASSLQANNQPQHFGDGTRLSIL.